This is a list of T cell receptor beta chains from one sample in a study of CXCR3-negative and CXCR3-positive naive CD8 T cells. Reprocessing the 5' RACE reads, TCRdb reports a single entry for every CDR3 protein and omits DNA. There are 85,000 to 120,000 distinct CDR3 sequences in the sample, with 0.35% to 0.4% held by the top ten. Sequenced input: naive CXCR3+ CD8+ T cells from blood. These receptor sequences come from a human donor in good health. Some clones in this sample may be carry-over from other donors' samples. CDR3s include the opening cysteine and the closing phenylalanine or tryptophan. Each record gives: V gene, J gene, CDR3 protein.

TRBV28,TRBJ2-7,CASRPRTGVSEQYF
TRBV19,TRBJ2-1,CASSIDSDEQFF
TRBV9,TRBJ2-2,CASSEGGSTGELFF
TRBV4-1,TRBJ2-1,CASSHLGASINEQFF
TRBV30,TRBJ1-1,CAWKDRGAAEAFF
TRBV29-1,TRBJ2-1,CSVDSESSYNEQFF
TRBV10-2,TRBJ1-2,CASSDFGGPDNYGYTF
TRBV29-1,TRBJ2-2,CSVAGRSGGELFF
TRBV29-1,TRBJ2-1,CSVYGLAGNNEQFF
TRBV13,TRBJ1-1,CASSLDQGGEAFF
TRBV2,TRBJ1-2,CASSGGVNYGYTF
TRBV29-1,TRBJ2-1,CSVEALLNEQFF
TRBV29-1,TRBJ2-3,CSAEGGYRRADTQYF
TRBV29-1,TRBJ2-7,CSVEVWDRGGYEQYF
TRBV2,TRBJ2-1,CASSGVNEQFF
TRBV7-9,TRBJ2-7,CASSLNPQGWDEQYF
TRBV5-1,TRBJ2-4,CANRGGSLAKNIQYF
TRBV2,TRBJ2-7,CASNPAGTGGDEQYF
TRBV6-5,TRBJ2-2,CASSYSMGSNTGELFF
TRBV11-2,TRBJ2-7,CASSFLADSYEQYF
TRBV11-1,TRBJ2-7,CASSLVLGDEQYF
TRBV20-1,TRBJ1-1,CSAREDLLGTEAFF
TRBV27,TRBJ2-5,CASSGDGRRETQYF
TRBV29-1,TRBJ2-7,CSVEMGTLYEQYF
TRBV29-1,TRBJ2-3,CSVEDGASDVDTQYF
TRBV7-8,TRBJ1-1,CASSLGVLGDRGGETEAFF
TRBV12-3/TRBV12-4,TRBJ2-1,CASRRGGRVNEQFF
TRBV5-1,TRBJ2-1,CASSYRDRVDEQFF
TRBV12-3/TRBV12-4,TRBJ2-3,CASRQIGLAGATDTQYF
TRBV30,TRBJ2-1,CAGDRGPRNEQFF
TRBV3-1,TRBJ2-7,CASSHQLAGGPSYEQYF
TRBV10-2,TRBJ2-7,CASNPPSSDEQYF
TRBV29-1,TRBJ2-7,CSALGQGYEQYF
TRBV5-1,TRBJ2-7,CASSFLPWTSGRIDEQYF
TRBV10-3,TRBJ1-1,CAISEYTGYEAFF
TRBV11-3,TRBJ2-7,CASSLAPGTVAYF
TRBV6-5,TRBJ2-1,CASTPGPYDEQFF
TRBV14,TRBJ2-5,CASSQAGTTGTQYF
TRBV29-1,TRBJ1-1,CSVETGRGTEAFF
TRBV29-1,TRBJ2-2,CSVVVYNTGELFF
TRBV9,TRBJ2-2,CASSEPRAGGRTGELFF
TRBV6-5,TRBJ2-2,CASSYSASPAGELFF
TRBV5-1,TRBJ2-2,CASSLASYGELFF
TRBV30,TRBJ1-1,CALDRGDTEAFF
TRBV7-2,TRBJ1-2,CASRPTGGGYTF